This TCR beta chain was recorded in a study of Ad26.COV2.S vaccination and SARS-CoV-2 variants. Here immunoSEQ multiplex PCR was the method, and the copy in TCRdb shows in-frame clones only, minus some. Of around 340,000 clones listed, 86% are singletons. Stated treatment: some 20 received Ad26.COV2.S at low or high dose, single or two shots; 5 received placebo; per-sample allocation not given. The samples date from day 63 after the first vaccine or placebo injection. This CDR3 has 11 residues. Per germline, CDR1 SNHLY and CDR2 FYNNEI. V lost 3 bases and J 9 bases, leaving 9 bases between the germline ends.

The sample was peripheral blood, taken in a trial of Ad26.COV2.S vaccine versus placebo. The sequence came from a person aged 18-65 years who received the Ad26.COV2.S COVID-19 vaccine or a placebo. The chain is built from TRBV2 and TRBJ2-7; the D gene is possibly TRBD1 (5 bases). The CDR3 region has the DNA TGTGCCAGCAGTGACAGGGCAGGGCAGTACTTC. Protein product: CASSDRAGQYF.